The 20 T cell receptor beta chains listed next were all sequenced from one sample in a study of CXCR3-negative and CXCR3-positive naive CD8 T cells. 5' RACE that incorporated UMI labels was used to prepare the TRB cDNA libraries. Following a re-call of the 5' RACE reads, TCRdb has one entry per CDR3 protein and lacks DNA. The sample's table shows around 50,000 distinct CDR3 sequences. The sample was naive CXCR3- CD8+ T cells from blood. As for subset: CD45RO-CCR7+CD27+CD95- naive CD8+ T cells lacking CXCR3 (TNR3-). The source of these receptors is a human donor in good health. Some clones in this sample may be carry-over from other donors' samples.

This chain joins TRBV7-8 and TRBJ2-2; TCRdb's D gene call, TRBD1, goes unchecked for lack of DNA. The germline V gene has CDR1 SGHVS and CDR2 FQNEAQ. The CDR3 loop spans 16 amino acids. This chain's CDR3 is CASSSYSTGFPGELFF.

This rearrangement joins TRBV12-3 or TRBV12-4 to TRBJ2-7; TCRdb picks TRBD2, but there is no DNA to check that call. CDR3 length equals 12 residues. CDR3 residues: CASTTGLIEQYF.

The chain recombines TRBV4-3 with TRBJ1-6. Germline V gene data show CDR1 as LGHNA and CDR2 as YSLEER. The CDR3 consists of 15 residues. CDR3 sequence reads: CASSQDRTWDSPLHF.

The V call is TRBV5-1, the J call TRBJ1-2; TCRdb calls TRBD1, which cannot be checked without DNA. Germline CDR1 is SGHRS and CDR2 is YFSETQ. The CDR3 totals 15 residues. This CDR3 is CASSPSGGVVWGYTF.

The chain carries TRBV28 and TRBJ1-1. CDR1 and CDR2 from the germline V gene are MDHEN and SYDVKM. The CDR3 runs to 14 residues. The CDR3 reads CASSLYSMNTEAFF. The full variable domain, completed using reference TRBV28 and TRBJ1-1, is DVKVTQSSRYLVKRTGEKVFLECVQDMDHENMFWYRQDPGLGLRLIYFSYDVKMKEKGDIPEGYSVSREKKERFSLILESASTNQTSMYLCASSLYSMNTEAFFGQGTRLTVV.

V gene TRBV7-2 combines with J gene TRBJ2-3; TCRdb proposes TRBD2, but this gene call is untestable without DNA. Germline V gene lookup returns CDR1 SGHTA and CDR2 FQGNSA. The CDR3 length is 15 residues. CDR3 region: CASSLTSGVTDTQYF. The complete variable domain, with remaining parts taken from reference TRBV7-2 and TRBJ2-3, reads GAGVSQSPSNKVTEKGKDVELRCDPISGHTALYWYRQSLGQGLEFLIYFQGNSAPDKSGLPSDRFSAERTGGSVSTLTIQRTQQEDSAVYLCASSLTSGVTDTQYFGPGTRLTVL.

This chain connects TRBV18 to TRBJ2-5; TCRdb's D call, TRBD2, is unchecked because there is no DNA. The germline CDR1 and CDR2 sequences are KGHSH and LQKENI. The CDR3 length is 17 residues. CDR3 sequence: CASSPTPGLAGEETQYF.

The CDR3 here is CASSPDRLQETQYF. The chain couples TRBV28 to TRBJ2-5; the D gene TCRdb calls, TRBD1, cannot be checked with no DNA. CDR3 length equals 14 residues. CDR1 is MDHEN, CDR2 SYDVKM, per germline. Based on the CDR3 plus reference TRBV28 and TRBJ2-5, the full variable domain is DVKVTQSSRYLVKRTGEKVFLECVQDMDHENMFWYRQDPGLGLRLIYFSYDVKMKEKGDIPEGYSVSREKKERFSLILESASTNQTSMYLCASSPDRLQETQYFGPGTRLLVL.

The rearrangement joins TRBV20-1 to TRBJ2-5; TCRdb designates TRBD1, a call that cannot be tested without DNA. The CDR3 is 14 amino acids. Per the germline V gene, CDR1 is DFQATT and CDR2 is SNEGSKA (reference sequence). The chain's CDR3 is CSASRGRYQETQYF.

This chain links TRBV7-8 with TRBJ2-3; the D call of TRBD2 rests on TCRdb alone, since no DNA is present to check it. Germline assignment: CDR1 SGHVS and CDR2 FQNEAQ. The CDR3 loop spans 15 amino acids. The chain's CDR3 is CASRLTSGDTDTQYF.

The chain couples TRBV29-1 to TRBJ2-2; TCRdb gives TRBD2 as the D gene, but with no DNA this cannot be confirmed. CDR1 is SQVTM and CDR2 is ANQGSEA in the germline V gene. CDR3 length: 14 residues. CDR3 loop: CSVEDRALNGELFF.

The J gene is TRBJ2-4, the V gene TRBV14; TCRdb's D call of TRBD1 is untestable without DNA. The CDR3 loop spans 16 amino acids. Germline CDR1 is SGHDN and CDR2 is FVKESK. CDR3: CASSQSSGRRKNIQYF.

This chain uses TRBV15 with TRBJ2-2; TCRdb outputs TRBD1, but without DNA this stays unchecked. The CDR3 consists of 17 residues. Germline CDR1 reads LNHNV; CDR2 reads YYDKDF (reference sequence). CDR3 loop: CATSSAGWAGGTGELFF.

The chain links TRBV6-5 to TRBJ2-2; with no DNA, the TCRdb D assignment of TRBD1 cannot be verified. This CDR3 has 13 amino acids. CDR1 is MNHEY, CDR2 SVGAGI, per germline. The CDR3 spells CASSPGGAGELFF.

The chain carries TRBV6-4 and TRBJ2-3. This CDR3 spans 17 amino acids. The germline V gene encodes CDR1 MRHNA and CDR2 SNTAGT. CDR3 region: CASSDVGTVPSTDTQYF.

The chain has TRBV29-1 and TRBJ2-3; TCRdb returns TRBD2, unconfirmable since there is no DNA. Per germline, CDR1 SQVTM and CDR2 ANQGSEA. The CDR3 covers 16 residues. This chain's CDR3 is CSVVGGGEGHTDTQYF.

This chain links TRBV29-1 with TRBJ2-1. Per germline, CDR1 SQVTM and CDR2 ANQGSEA. The CDR3 runs to 14 residues. CDR3 sequence: CSVEKSASYNEQFF.

V gene TRBV29-1 combines with J gene TRBJ2-7. The CDR3 extends over 14 amino acids. Germline CDR1 is SQVTM and CDR2 is ANQGSEA. The CDR3 sequence: CSAGTARVNYEQYF.

The chain couples TRBV20-1 to TRBJ2-7; the D gene TCRdb calls, TRBD2, cannot be checked with no DNA. The V gene's germline CDR1 is DFQATT and CDR2 SNEGSKA (reference sequence). CDR3 length: 14 residues. CDR3 loop: CSASRDLMAYEQYF.

The chain is built from TRBV6-5 and TRBJ2-7; TCRdb reports TRBD1, a call that lacks DNA to check it against. The CDR3 covers 14 residues. Germline loops: CDR1 MNHEY, CDR2 SVGAGI. CDR3: CASSYNPGWDEQYF.